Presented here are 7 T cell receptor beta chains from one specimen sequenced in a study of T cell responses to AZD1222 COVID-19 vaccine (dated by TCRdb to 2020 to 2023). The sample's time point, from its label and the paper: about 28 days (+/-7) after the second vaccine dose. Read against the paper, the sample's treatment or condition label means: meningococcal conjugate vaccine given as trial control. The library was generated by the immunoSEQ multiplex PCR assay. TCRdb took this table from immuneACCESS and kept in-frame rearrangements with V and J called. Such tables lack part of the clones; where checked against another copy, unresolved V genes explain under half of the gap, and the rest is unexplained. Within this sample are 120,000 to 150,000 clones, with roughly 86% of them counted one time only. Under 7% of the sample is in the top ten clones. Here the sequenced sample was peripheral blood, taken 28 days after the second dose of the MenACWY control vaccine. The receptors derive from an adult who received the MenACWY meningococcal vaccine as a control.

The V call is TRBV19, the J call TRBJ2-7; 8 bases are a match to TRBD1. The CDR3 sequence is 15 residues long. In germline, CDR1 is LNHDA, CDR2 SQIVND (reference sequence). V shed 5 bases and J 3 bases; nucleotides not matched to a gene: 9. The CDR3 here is CASSSGQGAGYEQYF. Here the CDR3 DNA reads TGTGCCAGTAGTTCCGGACAGGGAGCCGGCTACGAGCAGTACTTC.

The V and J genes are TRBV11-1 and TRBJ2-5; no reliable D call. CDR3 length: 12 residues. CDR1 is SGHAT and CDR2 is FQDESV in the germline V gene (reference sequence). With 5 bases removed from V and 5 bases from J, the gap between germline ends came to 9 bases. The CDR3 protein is CASSVFAETQYF. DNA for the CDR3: TGTGCCAGCAGCGTCTTCGCGGAGACCCAGTACTTC.

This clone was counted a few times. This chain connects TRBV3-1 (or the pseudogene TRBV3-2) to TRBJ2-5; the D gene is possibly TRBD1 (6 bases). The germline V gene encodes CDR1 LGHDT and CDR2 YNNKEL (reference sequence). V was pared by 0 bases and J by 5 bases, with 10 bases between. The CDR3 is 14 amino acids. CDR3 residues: CASSQEGGRETQYF. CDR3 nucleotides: TGTGCCAGCAGCCAAGAAGGGGGACGGGAGACCCAGTACTTC.

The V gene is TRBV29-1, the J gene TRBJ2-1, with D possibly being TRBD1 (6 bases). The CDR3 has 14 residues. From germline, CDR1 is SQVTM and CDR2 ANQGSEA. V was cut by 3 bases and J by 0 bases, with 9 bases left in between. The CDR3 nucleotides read TGCAGCGTTGACGGGACAAGCTCCTACAATGAGCAGTTCTTC. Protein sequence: CSVDGTSSYNEQFF.

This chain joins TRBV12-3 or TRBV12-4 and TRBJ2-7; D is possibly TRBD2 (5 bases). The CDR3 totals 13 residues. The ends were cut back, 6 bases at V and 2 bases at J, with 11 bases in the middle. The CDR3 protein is CASRLDGAYEQYF. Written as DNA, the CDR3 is TGTGCCAGCAGATTGGACGGGGCCTACGAGCAGTACTTC.

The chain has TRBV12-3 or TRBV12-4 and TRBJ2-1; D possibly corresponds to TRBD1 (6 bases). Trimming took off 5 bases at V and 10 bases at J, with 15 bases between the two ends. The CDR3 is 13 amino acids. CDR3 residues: CASSDNQGNEQFF. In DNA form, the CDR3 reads TGTGCCAGCAGTGACAACCAGGGGAACGAGCAGTTCTTC.

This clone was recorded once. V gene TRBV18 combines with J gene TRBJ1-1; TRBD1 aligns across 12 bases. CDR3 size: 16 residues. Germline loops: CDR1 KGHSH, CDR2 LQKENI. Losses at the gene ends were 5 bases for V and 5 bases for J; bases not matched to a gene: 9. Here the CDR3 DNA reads TGTGCCAGCTCAACCCGGGACAGGGGGCTTTGGACTGAAGCTTTCTTT. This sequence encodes CASSTRDRGLWTEAFF.